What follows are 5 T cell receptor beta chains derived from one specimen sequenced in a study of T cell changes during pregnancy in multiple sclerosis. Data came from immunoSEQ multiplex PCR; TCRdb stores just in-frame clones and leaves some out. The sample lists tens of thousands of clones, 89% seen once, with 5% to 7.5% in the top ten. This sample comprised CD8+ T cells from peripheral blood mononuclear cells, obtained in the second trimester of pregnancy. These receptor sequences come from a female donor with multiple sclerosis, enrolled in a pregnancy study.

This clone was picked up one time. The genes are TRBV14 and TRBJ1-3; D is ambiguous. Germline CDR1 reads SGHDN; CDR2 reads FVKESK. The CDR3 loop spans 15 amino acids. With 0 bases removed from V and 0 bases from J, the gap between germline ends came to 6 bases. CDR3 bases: TGTGCCAGCAGCCAAGATCCCGGCTCTGGAAACACCATATATTTT. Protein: CASSQDPGSGNTIYF.

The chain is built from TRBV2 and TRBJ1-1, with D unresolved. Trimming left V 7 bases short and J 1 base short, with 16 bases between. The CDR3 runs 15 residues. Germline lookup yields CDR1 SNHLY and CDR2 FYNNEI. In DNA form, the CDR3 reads TGTGCCAGCACCCCCGCGGGCCCGTCGAACACTGAAGCTTTCTTT. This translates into CASTPAGPSNTEAFF.

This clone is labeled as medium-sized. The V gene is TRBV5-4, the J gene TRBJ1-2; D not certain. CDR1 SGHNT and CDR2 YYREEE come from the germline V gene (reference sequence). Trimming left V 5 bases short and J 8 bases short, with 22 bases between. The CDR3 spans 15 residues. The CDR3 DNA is TGTGCCAGCAGAAACCCTACCCGGGTACGGAAGGGCTACACCTTC. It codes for CASRNPTRVRKGYTF. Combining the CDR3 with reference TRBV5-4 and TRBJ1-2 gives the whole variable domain ETGVTQSPTHLIKTRGQQVTLRCSSQSGHNTVSWYQQALGQGPQFIFQYYREEENGRGNFPPRFSGLQFPNYSSELNVNALELDDSALYLCASRNPTRVRKGYTFGSGTRLTVV.

The DNA of the CDR3 is TGCGCCAGCAGCCAAGATCGATACGGGACAGGTGTCGGTGAAGCTTTCTTT. Protein: CASSQDRYGTGVGEAFF. The chain joins TRBV4-1 to TRBJ1-1; TRBD1 aligns across 8 bases. CDR1 MGHRA and CDR2 YSYEKL come from the germline V gene. The junction had 13 bases not matched to a gene; V was cut back by 0 bases and J by 7 bases. The CDR3 sequence is 17 residues long.

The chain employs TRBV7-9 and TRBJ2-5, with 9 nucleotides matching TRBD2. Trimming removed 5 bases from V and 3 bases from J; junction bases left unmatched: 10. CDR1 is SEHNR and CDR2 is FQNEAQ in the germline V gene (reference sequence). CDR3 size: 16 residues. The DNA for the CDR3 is TGTGCCAGCAGCACCTTCCTAGCGGGGTATGAAGAGACCCAGTACTTC. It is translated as CASSTFLAGYEETQYF.